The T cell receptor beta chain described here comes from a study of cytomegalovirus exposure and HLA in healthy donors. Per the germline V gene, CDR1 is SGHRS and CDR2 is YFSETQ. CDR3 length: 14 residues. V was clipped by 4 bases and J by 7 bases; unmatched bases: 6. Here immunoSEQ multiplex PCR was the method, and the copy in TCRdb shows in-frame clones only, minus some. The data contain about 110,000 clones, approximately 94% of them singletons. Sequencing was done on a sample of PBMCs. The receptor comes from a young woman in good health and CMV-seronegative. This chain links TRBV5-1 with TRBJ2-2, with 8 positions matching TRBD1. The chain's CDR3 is CASSKGQVDGELFF. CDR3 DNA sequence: TGCGCCAGCAGCAAGGGACAGGTTGACGGGGAGCTGTTTTTT.